Listed below are T cell receptor beta chains from one sample, sequenced in a study of metastatic and nonmetastatic thyroid tumors. MiXCR re-clonotyped the PCR reads for TCRdb. The sample includes approximately 41,000 clones, more than 25% seen only once; the top ten take roughly 9.5%. Sample: blood. Every receptor here comes from a male donor with papillary thyroid cancer or a benign thyroid nodule (not recorded which). Some clones in this sample may be carry-over from other donors' samples. Each CDR3 is given with its conserved first and last residue. D genes are given only for firm matches. Size tells how often a clone was seen (once, few, many) or the class of an expanded clone, and some rows leave it out.

clone_size j_call d_call v_call cdr3_aa cdr3_nt
few TRBJ1-5 TRBD1 TRBV6-1 CASIRDRGLMGNQPQHF TGTGCCAGCATTAGGGACAGGGGGCTGATGGGCAATCAGCCCCAGCATTTT
many TRBJ2-6 . TRBV2 CASSEDSGANVLTF TGTGCCAGCAGTGAAGACTCTGGGGCCAACGTCCTGACTTTC
few TRBJ2-3 TRBD1 TRBV7-3 CASSRDRGGDTQYF TGTGCCAGCAGCCGGGACAGGGGAGGCGATACGCAGTATTTT
. TRBJ2-5 . TRBV30 CAWSVLGGGETQYF TGTGCCTGGAGTGTACTTGGGGGAGGCGAGACCCAGTACTTC
many TRBJ1-2 TRBD1 TRBV5-6 CASSLGRQGGYGYTF TGTGCCAGCAGCTTGGGTCGACAGGGAGGCTATGGCTACACCTTC
many TRBJ2-1 . TRBV4-1 CASSQEPVSLGEQFF TGCGCCAGCAGCCAAGAACCAGTAAGTTTGGGTGAGCAGTTCTTC
many TRBJ2-3 . TRBV6-2/TRBV6-3 CASSPGDTDTQYF TGTGCCAGCAGTCCCGGGGACACAGATACGCAGTATTTT
. TRBJ2-7 . TRBV11-1 CASSLIAGSYEQYF TGTGCCAGCAGCTTAATTGCGGGTTCCTACGAGCAGTACTTC
. TRBJ2-5 TRBD2 TRBV28 CASSRGEETQYF TGTGCCAGCAGCCGGGGGGAAGAGACCCAGTACTTC
. TRBJ2-5 TRBD2 TRBV7-2 CASSLLPGRDPYF TGTGCCAGCAGCTTACTCCCCGGGAGGGACCCGTACTTC
. TRBJ2-7 TRBD2 TRBV6-1 CASPGLVGDYEQYF TGTGCCAGCCCGGGACTAGTCGGAGACTACGAGCAGTACTTC
. TRBJ2-7 TRBD2 TRBV3-1 CASSEGTSGMYEQYF TGTGCCAGCAGCGAGGGGACTAGCGGGATGTACGAGCAGTACTTC
. TRBJ2-5 TRBD2 TRBV11-2 CASSLVVVTIGGRETQYF TGTGCCAGCAGCTTAGTTGTAGTGACTATCGGGGGGAGAGAGACCCAGTACTTC
many TRBJ2-2 TRBD1 TRBV11-3 CASSAFRGPNTGELFF TGTGCCAGCAGCGCCTTCAGGGGGCCGAACACCGGGGAGCTGTTTTTT
. TRBJ1-2 . TRBV28 CASSCNIYAGYTF TGTGCCAGCAGCTGCAATATATATGCGGGATACACCTTC
many TRBJ2-1 . TRBV24-1 CATSDPEGGDSYNEQFF TGTGCCACCAGTGACCCCGAGGGGGGGGACTCCTACAATGAGCAGTTCTTC
once TRBJ1-6 . TRBV20-1 CSAPTAGGNSPLHF TGCAGTGCTCCGACGGCCGGGGGTAATTCACCCCTCCACTTT
many TRBJ1-1 . TRBV10-2 CASAGVITNTEAFF TGCGCTTCCGCAGGGGTAATTACGAACACTGAAGCTTTCTTT
. TRBJ2-5 . TRBV11-1 CASSLILKETQYF TGTGCCAGCAGCTTAATTCTGAAAGAGACCCAGTACTTC
. TRBJ2-3 TRBD2 TRBV6-4 CASITPSGGRADTQYF TGTGCCAGCATCACGCCTTCGGGTGGGAGGGCAGATACGCAGTATTTT
many TRBJ1-5 . TRBV2 CASSLLSPSNQPQHF TGTGCCAGCAGTCTACTGTCGCCTAGCAATCAGCCCCAGCATTTT
many TRBJ2-7 . TRBV30 CAWNLDFSISSYEQYF TGTGCCTGGAATCTCGACTTCTCTATTAGCTCCTACGAGCAGTACTTC
many TRBJ2-5 TRBD2 TRBV4-1 CASSQGTSGRETQYF TGCGCCAGCAGCCAAGGGACTAGCGGAAGGGAGACCCAGTACTTC
many TRBJ2-7 . TRBV27 CASSFSRTADEQYF TGTGCCAGCAGCTTCTCCCGGACTGCGGACGAGCAGTACTTC
many TRBJ2-7 . TRBV7-6 CASSTRAREYEQYF TGTGCCAGCAGCACCCGGGCCAGGGAGTACGAGCAGTACTTC
. TRBJ2-5 . TRBV5-5 CASSLPPSSRETQYF TGTGCCAGCAGCTTGCCCCCTAGCTCGCGTGAGACCCAGTACTTC
many TRBJ2-2 TRBD1 TRBV19 CASSWQWGRGTGELFF TGTGCCAGTAGTTGGCAATGGGGCAGGGGGACCGGGGAGCTGTTTTTT
many TRBJ2-2 . TRBV24-1 CATSGRGKTGELFF TGTGCCACCAGTGGCAGGGGTAAAACCGGGGAGCTGTTTTTT
. TRBJ2-1 . TRBV15 CATSGMTNSYNEQFF TGTGCCACCAGCGGCATGACTAATAGTTACAATGAGCAGTTCTTC
many TRBJ1-1 TRBD1 TRBV7-2 CASSYRGGTEAFF TGTGCCAGCAGCTACAGGGGTGGGACTGAAGCTTTCTTT
. TRBJ1-3 . TRBV10-3 CAISESRAGSLGSGNTIYF TGTGCCATCAGTGAGTCAAGGGCAGGGAGTTTGGGATCTGGAAACACCATATATTTT
many TRBJ2-2 . TRBV6-6 CASSYDSVNTGELFF TGTGCCAGCAGTTACGATTCGGTGAACACCGGGGAGCTGTTTTTT
many TRBJ1-6 . TRBV2 CASSPSDSYNSPLHF TGTGCCAGCAGCCCGTCTGACTCCTATAATTCACCCCTCCACTTT
medium-sized TRBJ1-3 . TRBV30 CAWSGIGNTIYF TGTGCCTGGAGTGGCATTGGAAACACCATATATTTT
many TRBJ1-6 . TRBV14 CASSQVRDSPLHF TGTGCCAGCAGCCAAGTGCGCGATTCACCCCTCCACTTT
many TRBJ2-1 . TRBV6-5 CASSYTRGENEQFF TGTGCCAGCAGTTACACGAGAGGTGAGAATGAGCAGTTCTTC
few TRBJ1-5 TRBD1 TRBV6-1 CASSPRTGERQPQHF TGTGCCAGCAGCCCCCGGACAGGGGAGCGCCAGCCCCAGCATTTT
many TRBJ2-7 . TRBV10-3 CVISEIQFYEQYF TGTGTCATCAGTGAGATACAGTTCTACGAGCAGTACTTC
medium-sized TRBJ1-2 . TRBV28 CASSLRPGAQAGF TGTGCCAGCAGTTTGAGGCCAGGGGCGCAAGCCGGGTTC
many TRBJ2-5 . TRBV2 CASMGFWETQYF TGTGCCTCGATGGGGTTTTGGGAGACCCAGTACTTC
many TRBJ2-5 . TRBV9 CASSAYQETQYF TGTGCCAGCAGCGCATACCAAGAGACCCAGTACTTC
many TRBJ2-2 TRBD1 TRBV10-2 CASSGGDRANTGELFF TGCGCCAGCAGTGGTGGGGACAGGGCGAACACCGGGGAGCTGTTTTTT
many TRBJ2-2 . TRBV27 CASSLTEVAGELFF TGTGCCAGCAGCCTTACTGAAGTGGCCGGGGAGCTGTTTTTT
many TRBJ1-1 . TRBV27 CASRNLFELRPEAFF TGTGCCAGCAGGAATCTTTTCGAGTTGAGACCTGAAGCTTTCTTT
many TRBJ2-7 TRBD1 TRBV12-3/TRBV12-4 CASSLSWVGQTYEQYF TGTGCCAGCAGTTTAAGTTGGGTGGGACAGACATACGAGCAGTACTTC
few TRBJ2-7 TRBD2 TRBV28 CASSSGTSENHYEQYF TGTGCCAGCAGTTCCGGGACTAGCGAGAATCACTACGAGCAGTACTTC
few TRBJ2-1 TRBD2 TRBV27 CASSLPSGRARNEQFF TGTGCAAGCAGTTTACCTAGCGGGAGGGCCCGCAATGAGCAGTTCTTC
many TRBJ1-1 . TRBV10-1 CASSELENTEAFF TGCGCCAGCAGTGAGTTGGAGAACACTGAAGCTTTCTTT
many TRBJ1-5 . TRBV11-2 CASSLGDGYYQPQHF TGTGCCAGCAGCTTAGGGGACGGGTATTATCAGCCCCAGCATTTT
. TRBJ1-2 TRBD1 TRBV20-1 CSAPGQVMIGYTF TGCAGTGCCCCCGGACAGGTGATGATTGGCTACACCTTC
. TRBJ2-7 TRBD2 TRBV6-2/TRBV6-3 CASSYSGTSGRREQYF TGTGCCAGCAGTTACTCGGGGACTAGCGGGAGACGCGAGCAGTACTTC